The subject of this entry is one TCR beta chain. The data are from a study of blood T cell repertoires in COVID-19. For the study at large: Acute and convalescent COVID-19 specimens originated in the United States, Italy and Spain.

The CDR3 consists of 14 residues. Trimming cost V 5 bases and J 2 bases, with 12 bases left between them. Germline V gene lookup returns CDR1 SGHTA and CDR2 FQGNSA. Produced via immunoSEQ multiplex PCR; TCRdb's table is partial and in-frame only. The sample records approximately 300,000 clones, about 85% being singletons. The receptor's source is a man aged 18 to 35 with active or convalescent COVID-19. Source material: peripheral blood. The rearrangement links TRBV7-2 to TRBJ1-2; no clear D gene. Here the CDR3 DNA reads TGTGCCAGCAGCCAAGCCCTGGTAAACTATGGCTACACCTTC. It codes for CASSQALVNYGYTF. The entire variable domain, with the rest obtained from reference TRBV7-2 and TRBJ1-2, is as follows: GAGVSQSPSNKVTEKGKDVELRCDPISGHTALYWYRQSLGQGLEFLIYFQGNSAPDKSGLPSDRFSAERTGGSVSTLTIQRTQQEDSAVYLCASSQALVNYGYTFGSGTRLTVV.